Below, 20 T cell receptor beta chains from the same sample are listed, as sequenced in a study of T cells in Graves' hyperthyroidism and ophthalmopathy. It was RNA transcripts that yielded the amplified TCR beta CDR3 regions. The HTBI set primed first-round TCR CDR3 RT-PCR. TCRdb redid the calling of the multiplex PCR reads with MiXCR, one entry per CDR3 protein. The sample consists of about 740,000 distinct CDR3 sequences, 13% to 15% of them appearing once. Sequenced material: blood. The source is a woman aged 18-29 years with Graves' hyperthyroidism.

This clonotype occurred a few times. The DNA for the CDR3 is TGTGCCAGCAGCCCAATCACAGGTTCGAGCTCCTACGAGCAGTACTTC. Translating gives CASSPITGSSSYEQYF. J is TRBJ2-7 and V is TRBV27; the D gene is possibly TRBD1 (5 bases). There are 16 residues in the CDR3. Germline values: CDR1 MNHEY, CDR2 SMNVEV (reference sequence). Trimming cost V 6 bases and J 0 bases, with 18 bases left between them.

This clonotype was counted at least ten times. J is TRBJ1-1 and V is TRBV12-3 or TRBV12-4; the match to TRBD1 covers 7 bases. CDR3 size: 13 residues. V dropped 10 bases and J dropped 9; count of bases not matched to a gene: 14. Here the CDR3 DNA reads TGTGCCATCGGGGACGGGACAGTGAGAAAAGCTTTCTTT. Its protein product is CAIGDGTVRKAFF.

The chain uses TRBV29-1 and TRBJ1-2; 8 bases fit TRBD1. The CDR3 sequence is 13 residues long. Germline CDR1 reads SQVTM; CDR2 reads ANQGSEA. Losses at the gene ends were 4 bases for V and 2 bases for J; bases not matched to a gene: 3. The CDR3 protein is CSVVTGVNYGYTF. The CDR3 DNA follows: TGCAGCGTTGTGACAGGGGTAAACTATGGCTACACCTTC. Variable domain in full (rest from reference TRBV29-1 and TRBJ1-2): SAVISQKPSRDICQRGTSLTIQCQVDSQVTMMFWYRQQPGQSLTLIATANQGSEATYESGFVIDKFPISRPNLTFSTLTVSNMSPEDSSIYLCSVVTGVNYGYTFGSGTRLTVV.

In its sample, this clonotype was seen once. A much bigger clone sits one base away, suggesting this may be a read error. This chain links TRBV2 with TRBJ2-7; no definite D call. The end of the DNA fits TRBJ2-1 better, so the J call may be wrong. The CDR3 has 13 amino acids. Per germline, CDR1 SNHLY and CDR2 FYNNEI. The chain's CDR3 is CASSGPPSYEQFF. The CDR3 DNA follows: TGTGCCAGCAGTGGCCCACCCTCCTACGAGCAGTTCTTC.

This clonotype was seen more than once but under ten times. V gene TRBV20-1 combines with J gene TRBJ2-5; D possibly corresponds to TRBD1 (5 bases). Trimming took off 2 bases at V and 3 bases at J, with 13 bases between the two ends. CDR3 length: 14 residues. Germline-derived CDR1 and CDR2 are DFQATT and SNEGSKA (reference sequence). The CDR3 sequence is CSARRAGIEETQYF. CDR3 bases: TGCAGTGCTAGAAGGGCAGGGATTGAAGAGACCCAGTACTTC.

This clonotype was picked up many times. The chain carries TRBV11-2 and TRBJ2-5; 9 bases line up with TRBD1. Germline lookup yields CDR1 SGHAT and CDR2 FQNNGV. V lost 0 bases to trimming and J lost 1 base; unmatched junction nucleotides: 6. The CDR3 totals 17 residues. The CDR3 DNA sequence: TGTGCCAGCAGCTTAGATGGACAGGGGTTCAGCCAAGAGACCCAGTACTTC. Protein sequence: CASSLDGQGFSQETQYF.

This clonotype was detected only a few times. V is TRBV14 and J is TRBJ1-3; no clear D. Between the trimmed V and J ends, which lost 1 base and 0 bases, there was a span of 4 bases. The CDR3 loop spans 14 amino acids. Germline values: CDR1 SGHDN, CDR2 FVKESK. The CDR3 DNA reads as TGTGCCAGCAGCCAAGTCACCTCTGGAAACACCATATATTTT. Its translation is CASSQVTSGNTIYF.

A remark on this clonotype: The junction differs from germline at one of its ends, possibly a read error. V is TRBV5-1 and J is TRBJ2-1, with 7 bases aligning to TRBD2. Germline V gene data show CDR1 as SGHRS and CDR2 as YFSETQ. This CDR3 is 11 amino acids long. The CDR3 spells CASGASDEQFF. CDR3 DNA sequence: TGTGCCAGCGGGGCTAGTGACGAGCAGTTCTTC. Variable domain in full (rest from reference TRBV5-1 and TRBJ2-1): KAGVTQTPRYLIKTRGQQVTLSCSPISGHRSVSWYQQTPGQGLQFLFEYFSETQRNKGNFPGRFSGRQFSNSRSEMNVSTLELGDSALYLCASGASDEQFFGPGTRLTVL.

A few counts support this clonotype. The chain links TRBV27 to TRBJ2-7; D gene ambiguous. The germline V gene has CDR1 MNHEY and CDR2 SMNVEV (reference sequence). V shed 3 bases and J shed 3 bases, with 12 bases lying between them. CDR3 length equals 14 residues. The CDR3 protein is CASSFAPTGYEQYF. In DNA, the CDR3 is TGTGCCAGCAGTTTCGCTCCCACTGGCTACGAGCAGTACTTC.

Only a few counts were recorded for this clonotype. CDR3 bases: TGTGCCAGCAGCCAGCGATGGGGGCTGACTAATGAAAAACTGTTTTTT. Protein product: CASSQRWGLTNEKLFF. The chain is built from TRBV14 and TRBJ1-4, with a tentative D call TRBD1 (6 bases). This CDR3 spans 16 amino acids. The germline V gene encodes CDR1 SGHDN and CDR2 FVKESK. V lost 3 bases to trimming and J lost 2 bases, with 13 bases between them.

CDR3: CSARALAVQETQYF. CDR3 nucleotide sequence: TGCAGTGCTAGAGCACTAGCGGTCCAAGAGACCCAGTACTTC. The gene calls are TRBV20-1 and TRBJ2-5; the match to TRBD2 covers 8 bases. The J segment lost 1 base and the V segment lost 1 base, leaving 2 bases of the junction unmatched. The CDR3 has 14 amino acids. Germline-derived CDR1 and CDR2 are DFQATT and SNEGSKA (reference sequence).

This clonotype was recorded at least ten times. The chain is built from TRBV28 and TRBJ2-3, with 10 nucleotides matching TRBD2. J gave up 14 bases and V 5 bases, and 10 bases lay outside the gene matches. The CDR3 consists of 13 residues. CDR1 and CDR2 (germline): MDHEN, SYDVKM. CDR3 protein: CASSPLLAGDPYF. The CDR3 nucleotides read TGTGCCAGCAGTCCCCTTCTAGCGGGGGACCCGTATTTT.

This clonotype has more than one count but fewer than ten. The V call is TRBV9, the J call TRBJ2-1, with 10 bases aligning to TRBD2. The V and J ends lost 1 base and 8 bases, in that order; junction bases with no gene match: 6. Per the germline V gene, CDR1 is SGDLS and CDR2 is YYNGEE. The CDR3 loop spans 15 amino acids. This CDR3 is CASSVWASGSYEQFF. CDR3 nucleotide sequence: TGTGCCAGCAGCGTATGGGCTAGCGGGAGCTATGAGCAGTTCTTC.

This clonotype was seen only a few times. The CDR3 nucleotides are TGCGCCAGCAGCCGGTCCGGGCTTGGCAATGAGCAGTTCTTC. Translation: CASSRSGLGNEQFF. The chain has TRBV4-1 and TRBJ2-1; D remains unclear. Looked up from germline, CDR1 is MGHRA and CDR2 is YSYEKL. The CDR3 extends over 14 amino acids. Trimming removed 4 bases at V and 6 bases at J, with 13 bases between.

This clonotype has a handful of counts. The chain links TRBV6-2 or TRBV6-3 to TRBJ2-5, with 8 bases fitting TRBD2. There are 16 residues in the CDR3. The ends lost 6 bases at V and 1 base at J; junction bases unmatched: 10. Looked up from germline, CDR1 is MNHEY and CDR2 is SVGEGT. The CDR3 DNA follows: TGTGCCAGCAGGAGCCCGGGACTAGAACTCCAAGAGACCCAGTACTTC. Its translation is CASRSPGLELQETQYF.

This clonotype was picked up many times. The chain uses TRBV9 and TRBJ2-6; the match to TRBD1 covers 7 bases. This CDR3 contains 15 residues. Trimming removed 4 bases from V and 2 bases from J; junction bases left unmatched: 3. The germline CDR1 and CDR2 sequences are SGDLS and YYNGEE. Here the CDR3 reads CASSHQGAGANVLTF. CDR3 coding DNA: TGTGCCAGCAGCCATCAGGGGGCTGGGGCCAACGTCCTGACTTTC.

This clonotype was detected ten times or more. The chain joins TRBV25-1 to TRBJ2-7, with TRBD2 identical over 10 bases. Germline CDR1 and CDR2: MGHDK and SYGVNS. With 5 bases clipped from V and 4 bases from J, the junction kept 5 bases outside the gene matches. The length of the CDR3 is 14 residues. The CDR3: CASSPSGSWYEQYF. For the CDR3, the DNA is TGTGCCAGCAGTCCTAGCGGGAGTTGGTACGAGCAGTACTTC.

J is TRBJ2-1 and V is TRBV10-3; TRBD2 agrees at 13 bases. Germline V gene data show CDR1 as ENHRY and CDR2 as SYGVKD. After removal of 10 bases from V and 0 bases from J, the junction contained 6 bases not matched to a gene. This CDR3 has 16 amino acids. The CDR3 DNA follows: TGTGCCAGTGGGACTAGCGGGATGAGCTCCTACAATGAGCAGTTCTTC. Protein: CASGTSGMSSYNEQFF.

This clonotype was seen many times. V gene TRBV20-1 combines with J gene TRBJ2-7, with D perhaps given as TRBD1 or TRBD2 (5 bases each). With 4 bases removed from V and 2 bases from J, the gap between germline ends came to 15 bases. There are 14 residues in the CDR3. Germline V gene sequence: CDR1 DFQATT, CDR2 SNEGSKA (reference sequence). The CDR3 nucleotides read TGCAGTGCTACCCCGGGACGGAAGGCCTACGAGCAGTACTTC. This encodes CSATPGRKAYEQYF.

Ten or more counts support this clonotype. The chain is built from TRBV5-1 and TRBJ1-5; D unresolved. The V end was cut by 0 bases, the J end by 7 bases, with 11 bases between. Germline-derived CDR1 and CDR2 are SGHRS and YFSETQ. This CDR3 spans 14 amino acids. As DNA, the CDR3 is TGCGCCAGCAGCTTGGAAGGGAGAGGACAGCCCCAGCATTTT. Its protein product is CASSLEGRGQPQHF.